The present TCR beta chain was sequenced within a study of follicular helper T cells after annual influenza vaccination. Sequencing of TCRB used Survey level resolution. Generated by immunoSEQ multiplex PCR, the TCRdb table keeps only in-frame clones and is missing some. This sample has more than 5,500 clones, with roughly 80% found just once. Time point given: 2015-2016 season, 7 days after influenza vaccination. Germline-derived CDR1 and CDR2 are SEHNR and FQNEAQ (reference sequence). The CDR3 covers 14 residues. V was cut by 1 base and J by 0 bases, with 6 bases left in between. The specimen comprised CXCR5- memory CD4+ T cells sorted from blood, sampled 7 days after influenza vaccination. This sequence was found in an adult who received the influenza vaccine. The rearrangement links TRBV7-9 to TRBJ1-1; maybe TRBD1 (5 bases). The CDR3: CASSLGQLNTEAFF. The CDR3 DNA reads TGTGCCAGCAGCTTAGGACAGTTGAACACTGAAGCTTTCTTT.